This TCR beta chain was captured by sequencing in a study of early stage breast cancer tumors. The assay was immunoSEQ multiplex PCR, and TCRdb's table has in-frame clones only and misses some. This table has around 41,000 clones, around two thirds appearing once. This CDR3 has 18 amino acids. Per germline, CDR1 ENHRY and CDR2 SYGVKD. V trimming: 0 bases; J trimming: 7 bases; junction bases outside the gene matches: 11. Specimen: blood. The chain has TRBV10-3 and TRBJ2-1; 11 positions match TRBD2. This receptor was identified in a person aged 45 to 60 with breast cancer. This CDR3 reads CAISESRMGTSGLNEQFF. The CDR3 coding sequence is TGTGCCATCAGTGAGTCGAGAATGGGGACTAGCGGATTAAATGAGCAGTTCTTC.